The rows below give T cell receptor beta chains drawn from one sample of a study of blood T cells in healthy people across ages. TCRdb analysed the 5' RACE reads with MiXCR anew, one entry per CDR3 protein. Among about 1.8 million distinct CDR3 sequences, about 50% were seen once, and the ten largest hold over 2%. Sample: blood. Receptors originate from a woman aged 40 to 50 in good health. Both conserved end residues are part of each CDR3. A D gene is named only where the DNA matches it firmly. Not all rows give a size; the values are once, few, many and, for expanded clones, a class.

cdr3_aa: CASRLTGTGGGYTF; cdr3_nt: TGTGCCAGCAGGCTCACCGGGACAGGGGGTGGCTACACCTTC; clone_size: .; d_call: TRBD1; j_call: TRBJ1-2; v_call: TRBV6-6
cdr3_aa: CSVGTWKNPVYGYTF; cdr3_nt: TGCAGCGTTGGGACCTGGAAAAACCCCGTCTATGGCTACACCTTC; clone_size: few; d_call: .; j_call: TRBJ1-2; v_call: TRBV29-1
cdr3_aa: CSVDGYTF; cdr3_nt: TGCAGCGTTGATGGCTACACCTTC; clone_size: many; d_call: .; j_call: TRBJ1-2; v_call: TRBV29-1
cdr3_aa: CASSQDRLAGSSYEQYF; cdr3_nt: TGTGCCAGCAGCCAAGATAGGCTAGCGGGGAGCTCCTACGAGCAGTACTTC; clone_size: .; d_call: TRBD2; j_call: TRBJ2-7; v_call: TRBV3-1
cdr3_aa: CASSQGVSGGDHEQYF; cdr3_nt: TGCGCCAGCAGCCAGGGGGTTAGCGGGGGAGACCACGAGCAGTACTTC; clone_size: .; d_call: TRBD2; j_call: TRBJ2-7; v_call: TRBV4-3
cdr3_aa: CASSVSGTVETQYF; cdr3_nt: TGTGCCAGCAGCGTTAGCGGGACAGTAGAGACCCAGTACTTC; clone_size: .; d_call: .; j_call: TRBJ2-5; v_call: TRBV9
cdr3_aa: CASKRVPAGLEKLFF; cdr3_nt: TGTGCCAGCAAACGGGTACCGGCGGGGCTTGAAAAACTGTTTTTT; clone_size: .; d_call: .; j_call: TRBJ1-4; v_call: TRBV28
cdr3_aa: CASSSGGADEQFF; cdr3_nt: TGTGCCAGCAGCAGCGGGGGGGCCGATGAGCAGTTCTTC; clone_size: .; d_call: TRBD2; j_call: TRBJ2-1; v_call: TRBV12-3/TRBV12-4
cdr3_aa: CASSYSRNPQETQYF; cdr3_nt: TGTGCCAGCAGTTACTCACGGAACCCCCAAGAGACCCAGTACTTC; clone_size: .; d_call: .; j_call: TRBJ2-5; v_call: TRBV6-5
cdr3_aa: CASSPFMTGEGYTF; cdr3_nt: TGTGCCAGCAGCCCTTTTATGACAGGGGAAGGCTACACCTTC; clone_size: few; d_call: TRBD1; j_call: TRBJ1-2; v_call: TRBV7-2
cdr3_aa: CASNDRSLDQPQHF; cdr3_nt: TGTGCCAGCAACGACCGATCCTTAGATCAGCCCCAGCATTTT; clone_size: once; d_call: .; j_call: TRBJ1-5; v_call: TRBV6-6
cdr3_aa: CASSLWHKQETQYF; cdr3_nt: TGTGCCAGCAGCTTATGGCACAAACAAGAGACCCAGTACTTC; clone_size: .; d_call: .; j_call: TRBJ2-5; v_call: TRBV11-2
cdr3_aa: CASRGFGDRGERGFHEQYF; cdr3_nt: TGTGCCAGCAGAGGATTTGGGGACAGGGGTGAGCGGGGTTTCCACGAGCAGTACTTC; clone_size: .; d_call: TRBD1; j_call: TRBJ2-7; v_call: TRBV2
cdr3_aa: CASSLRGGGQGEKLFF; cdr3_nt: TGTGCCAGCAGCCTCAGAGGTGGGGGGCAAGGTGAAAAACTGTTTTTT; clone_size: .; d_call: .; j_call: TRBJ1-4; v_call: TRBV12-3/TRBV12-4
cdr3_aa: CASRGGAIEQFF; cdr3_nt: TGTGCCAGCAGGGGGGGGGCGATCGAGCAGTTCTTC; clone_size: .; d_call: .; j_call: TRBJ2-1; v_call: TRBV2
cdr3_aa: CASSSPLLRSYEQYF; cdr3_nt: TGTGCCAGCAGCTCCCCTCTCCTCCGGTCCTACGAGCAGTACTTC; clone_size: .; d_call: .; j_call: TRBJ2-7; v_call: TRBV7-8
cdr3_aa: CASSLGETGDDEQFF; cdr3_nt: TGCGCCAGCAGCTTAGGAGAGACAGGGGACGATGAGCAGTTCTTC; clone_size: .; d_call: TRBD1; j_call: TRBJ2-1; v_call: TRBV5-1
cdr3_aa: CASSYTSGETQYF; cdr3_nt: TGTGCCAGCAGCTACACTAGCGGAGAGACCCAGTACTTC; clone_size: .; d_call: TRBD2; j_call: TRBJ2-5; v_call: TRBV7-9
cdr3_aa: CASSALPRTELFSGANVLTF; cdr3_nt: TGTGCCAGCAGCGCCCTCCCCCGGACAGAACTTTTCTCTGGGGCCAACGTCCTGACTTTC; clone_size: .; d_call: .; j_call: TRBJ2-6; v_call: TRBV9
cdr3_aa: CASSEGQILDEQYF; cdr3_nt: TGTGCCAGCAGTGAAGGGCAGATTCTAGACGAGCAGTACTTC; clone_size: few; d_call: .; j_call: TRBJ2-7; v_call: TRBV2
cdr3_aa: CSARVRGRPQETQYF; cdr3_nt: TGCAGTGCTAGGGTACGGGGACGGCCACAAGAGACCCAGTACTTC; clone_size: .; d_call: .; j_call: TRBJ2-5; v_call: TRBV20-1
cdr3_aa: CATSDGTGPIYEQYF; cdr3_nt: TGTGCCACCAGTGATGGGACAGGGCCGATCTACGAGCAGTACTTC; clone_size: .; d_call: TRBD1; j_call: TRBJ2-7; v_call: TRBV24-1
cdr3_aa: CASSVEPNRAIQYF; cdr3_nt: TGTGCCAGCAGCGTAGAGCCGAACCGGGCCATTCAGTACTTC; clone_size: .; d_call: .; j_call: TRBJ2-4; v_call: TRBV9
cdr3_aa: CASSMGQGRSGYTF; cdr3_nt: TGTGCCAGTAGTATGGGACAGGGGAGGAGTGGCTACACCTTC; clone_size: .; d_call: TRBD1; j_call: TRBJ1-2; v_call: TRBV19
cdr3_aa: CASSQNRARETQYF; cdr3_nt: TGTGCCAGCAGCCAAAACAGGGCTCGGGAGACCCAGTACTTC; clone_size: once; d_call: .; j_call: TRBJ2-5; v_call: TRBV14
cdr3_aa: CASSTGVREQYF; cdr3_nt: TGTGCCAGCAGTACGGGAGTGCGGGAGCAGTACTTC; clone_size: .; d_call: TRBD2; j_call: TRBJ2-5; v_call: TRBV28
cdr3_aa: CASTIDYEYNEQFF; cdr3_nt: TGCGCCAGCACCATAGACTACGAATACAATGAGCAGTTCTTC; clone_size: .; d_call: .; j_call: TRBJ2-1; v_call: TRBV5-1
cdr3_aa: CASSRPDRRLAGNEQFF; cdr3_nt: TGTGCCAGCAGTCGCCCGGATAGGAGACTAGCGGGTAATGAGCAGTTCTTC; clone_size: .; d_call: TRBD2; j_call: TRBJ2-1; v_call: TRBV6-2/TRBV6-3
cdr3_aa: CASSASGGAPYEQYF; cdr3_nt: TGTGCCAGCAGTGCTAGCGGGGGGGCCCCCTACGAGCAGTACTTC; clone_size: .; d_call: TRBD2; j_call: TRBJ2-7; v_call: TRBV13
cdr3_aa: CSVATTTSGVSNEQFF; cdr3_nt: TGCAGCGTTGCCACGACCACTAGCGGGGTTAGCAATGAGCAGTTCTTC; clone_size: .; d_call: TRBD2; j_call: TRBJ2-1; v_call: TRBV29-1
cdr3_aa: CASSLGQVSGAKNIQYF; cdr3_nt: TGTGCCAGCAGCTTAGGACAGGTGTCCGGCGCCAAAAACATTCAGTACTTC; clone_size: once; d_call: .; j_call: TRBJ2-4; v_call: TRBV7-2
cdr3_aa: CASSQVRGVSPLHF; cdr3_nt: TGCGCCAGCAGCCAAGTCCGAGGGGTCTCACCCCTCCACTTT; clone_size: .; d_call: .; j_call: TRBJ1-6; v_call: TRBV4-3
cdr3_aa: CSVRGVLNTEAFF; cdr3_nt: TGCAGCGTCCGCGGGGTTTTGAACACTGAAGCTTTCTTT; clone_size: few; d_call: .; j_call: TRBJ1-1; v_call: TRBV29-1
cdr3_aa: CATSNLSQYNEQFF; cdr3_nt: TGTGCCACCAGTAATTTATCACAGTACAATGAGCAGTTCTTC; clone_size: once; d_call: .; j_call: TRBJ2-1; v_call: TRBV24-1
cdr3_aa: CASSNTFNQQGEDEKLFF; cdr3_nt: TGTGCCAGCAGCAATACTTTTAACCAACAGGGGGAGGATGAAAAACTGTTTTTT; clone_size: .; d_call: TRBD1; j_call: TRBJ1-4; v_call: TRBV28
cdr3_aa: CSASHEKLFF; cdr3_nt: TGCAGTGCCTCACATGAAAAACTGTTTTTT; clone_size: .; d_call: .; j_call: TRBJ1-4; v_call: TRBV20-1
cdr3_aa: CASGLGNVEGETQYF; cdr3_nt: TGTGCTAGTGGTTTGGGAAACGTGGAGGGTGAGACCCAGTACTTC; clone_size: .; d_call: .; j_call: TRBJ2-5; v_call: TRBV12-5
cdr3_aa: CASSPGRGRGTFYEQYF; cdr3_nt: TGTGCCAGCAGCCCAGGCCGTGGGCGGGGGACTTTCTACGAGCAGTACTTC; clone_size: .; d_call: TRBD2; j_call: TRBJ2-7; v_call: TRBV3-1
cdr3_aa: CASSLAAAFPYF; cdr3_nt: TGTGCCAGCAGCTTAGCGGCGGCATTCCCGTACTTC; clone_size: .; d_call: .; j_call: TRBJ2-5; v_call: TRBV7-2
cdr3_aa: CSNSISGSADTQYF; cdr3_nt: TGCAGTAACAGTATTAGTGGATCCGCAGATACGCAGTATTTT; clone_size: once; d_call: .; j_call: TRBJ2-3; v_call: TRBV20-1
cdr3_aa: CASSRSGGQGQTEAFF; cdr3_nt: TGCGCCAGCAGCCGGTCCGGCGGACAGGGGCAAACTGAAGCTTTCTTT; clone_size: .; d_call: TRBD1; j_call: TRBJ1-1; v_call: TRBV5-1
cdr3_aa: CSAPTGGGVRGNQPQHF; cdr3_nt: TGCAGTGCCCCCACCGGGGGTGGGGTGAGAGGCAATCAGCCCCAGCATTTT; clone_size: .; d_call: .; j_call: TRBJ1-5; v_call: TRBV20-1
cdr3_aa: CASSPIMRDTQYF; cdr3_nt: TGTGCCAGCAGCCCGATTATGCGAGATACGCAGTATTTT; clone_size: .; d_call: .; j_call: TRBJ2-3; v_call: TRBV7-9
cdr3_aa: CTCSQDPSGGARETQYF; cdr3_nt: TGTACCTGCAGCCAAGATCCTAGCGGGGGGGCTCGAGAGACCCAGTACTTC; clone_size: once; d_call: TRBD2; j_call: TRBJ2-5; v_call: TRBV4-2
cdr3_aa: CASSQGFGTGTEKLFF; cdr3_nt: TGTGCCAGCAGCCAAGGGTTCGGGACAGGGACTGAAAAACTGTTTTTT; clone_size: .; d_call: TRBD1; j_call: TRBJ1-4; v_call: TRBV14
cdr3_aa: CASVRTGGFSPLHF; cdr3_nt: TGTGCCAGCGTAAGGACAGGGGGCTTTTCACCCCTCCACTTT; clone_size: .; d_call: TRBD1; j_call: TRBJ1-6; v_call: TRBV6-2/TRBV6-3
cdr3_aa: CASSSPREGPRFTEAFF; cdr3_nt: TGCGCCAGCAGCTCCCCGAGAGAGGGACCAAGATTCACTGAAGCTTTCTTT; clone_size: .; d_call: .; j_call: TRBJ1-1; v_call: TRBV5-1
cdr3_aa: CASRPERPRYNEQFF; cdr3_nt: TGCGCCAGCAGACCAGAAAGACCCCGTTACAATGAGCAGTTCTTC; clone_size: .; d_call: .; j_call: TRBJ2-1; v_call: TRBV4-1
cdr3_aa: CASSSSVTGFATDTQYF; cdr3_nt: TGTGCCAGCAGCTCCTCAGTAACAGGGTTCGCCACAGATACGCAGTATTTT; clone_size: .; d_call: .; j_call: TRBJ2-3; v_call: TRBV7-8
cdr3_aa: CASSLDGTSGGAAEQFF; cdr3_nt: TGTGCCAGCAGCTTAGATGGGACTAGCGGGGGGGCGGCTGAGCAGTTCTTC; clone_size: .; d_call: TRBD2; j_call: TRBJ2-1; v_call: TRBV11-2